This entry is about one T cell receptor (beta chain). Assay used: immunoSEQ multiplex PCR; TCRdb lists only in-frame clones, some missing. Of about 480,000 clones in the sample, around 90% are singletons; the top ten hold around 1.8%. This record belongs to a study of blood T cell repertoires in COVID-19. Turning to the study itself: The United States, Italy and Spain were the sources of the acute and convalescent COVID-19 samples. Nucleic acid was either cDNA or gDNA, and it came from T cells, B-cell-depleted T cells, or PBMCs.

The study recruited people aged about 18 to 89 years across approximately 24 US areas. Cohorts were determined from participant-reported clinical history. Material for sequencing was PBMCs or T cells enriched from blood (not recorded which). This clonotype was sampled from a woman aged 18-29 years with acute COVID-19.

The CDR3 DNA reads TGCGCCAGCAGCTTGGACCTAGTTCACGGGCAGTTCTTC. It is translated as CASSLDLVHGQFF. This chain uses TRBV5-1 with TRBJ2-1; the D is unclear. The ends were cut back, 0 bases at V and 12 bases at J, with 13 bases in the middle. From germline, CDR1 is SGHRS and CDR2 YFSETQ. The CDR3 is 13 amino acids.